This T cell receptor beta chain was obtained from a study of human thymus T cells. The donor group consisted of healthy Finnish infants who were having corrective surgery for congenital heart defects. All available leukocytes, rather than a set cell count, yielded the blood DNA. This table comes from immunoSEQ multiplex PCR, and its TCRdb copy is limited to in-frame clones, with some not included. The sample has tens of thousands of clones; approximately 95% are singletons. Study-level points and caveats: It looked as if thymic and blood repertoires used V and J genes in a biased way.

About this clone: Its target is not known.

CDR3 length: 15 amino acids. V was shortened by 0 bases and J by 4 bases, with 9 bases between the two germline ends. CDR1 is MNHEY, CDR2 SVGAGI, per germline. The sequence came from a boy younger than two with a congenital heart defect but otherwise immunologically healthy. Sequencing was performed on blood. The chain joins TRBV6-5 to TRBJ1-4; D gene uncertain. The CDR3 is CASSYSSRFNEKLFF. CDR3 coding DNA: TGTGCCAGCAGTTACTCCTCCAGATTTAATGAAAAACTGTTTTTT.